The source of this T cell receptor beta chain is a study of regulatory T cells in long-lasting Graves disease. Overall study: Persistent Graves' disease required over 5 years of antithyroid drugs and positive TSH receptor antibodies.

This clonotype was seen repeatedly, ten times or more. What it binds is not known. The CDR3 has 14 amino acids. CDR1 and CDR2 from the germline V gene are MDHEN and SYDVKM. V dropped 4 bases and J dropped 5; count of bases not matched to a gene: 6. Time point given: persistent/refractory GD, antithyroid drugs over 5 years with positive TRAb. The TCR library used RNA extracted from PBMCs. EDTA tubes were used for drawing about 9 milliliters of peripheral blood. General study results and limits: Tissue studied was limited to peripheral blood, excluding thyroid tissue. When disease was persistent, TRBV28, TRBJ1-2 and TRBJ2-5 were the favored segments.

Sequencing libraries for TCR beta were prepared with iRepertoire HTBI primers and Arm-PCR of CDR3 regions. TCRdb reanalysed the multiplex PCR reads using MiXCR and keeps one entry per CDR3 protein. The sample lists approximately 690,000 distinct CDR3 sequences; around 30% were seen once. The chain uses TRBV28 and TRBJ1-1, with 8 bases matching TRBD1. This clonotype was sampled from a female donor with Graves disease. Source: peripheral blood mononuclear cells (PBMCs), taken when the disease was refractory, from a patient treated with antithyroid drugs. The CDR3 region has the DNA TGTGCCAGCAGTTCCAGGGGGCGTCGAACTGAAGCTTTCTTT. It encodes CASSSRGRRTEAFF.